The 28 T cell receptor beta chains below were found in one sample sequenced in a study of T-cell reconstitution after alpha-beta-depleted transplantation in children. The authors prepared the TCRbeta library with unique molecular identifiers. Each CDR3 protein is one row after TCRdb ran MiXCR on the PCR reads. The data contain hundreds of thousands of distinct CDR3 sequences, 10% to 13% of them singletons. Sequences were derived from PBMCs, sampled before TCRalphabeta/CD19-depleted stem cell transplant. These TCRs come from a child aged 2 to 15 with inherited bone marrow failure, due to receive a stem cell transplant.

This clonotype was recorded many times. This rearrangement joins TRBV5-6 to TRBJ2-1; TRBD2 is a possible D gene (5 bases). Germline lookup yields CDR1 SGHDT and CDR2 YYEEEE. This CDR3 has 12 amino acids. V was pared by 4 bases and J by 5 bases, with 7 bases between. CDR3 loop: CASSGLNNEQFF. CDR3 nucleotides: TGTGCCAGCAGCGGACTGAACAATGAGCAGTTCTTC.

In this sample, this clonotype turned up many times. The chain joins TRBV7-9 to TRBJ1-4; the D is unclear. V lost 4 bases, J lost 10 bases, and 19 bases lay in between. The germline CDR1 and CDR2 sequences are SEHNR and FQNEAQ (reference sequence). This CDR3 comprises 15 residues. The CDR3 bases are TGTGCCAGCAGCTCCCGACGGGGTCCTAAGGGAAAACTGTTTTTT. Protein product: CASSSRRGPKGKLFF.

This clonotype was recorded many times. The rearrangement links TRBV27 to TRBJ2-5; 7 bases line up with TRBD2. CDR1 MNHEY and CDR2 SMNVEV come from the germline V gene (reference sequence). V was clipped by 5 bases and J by 5 bases; unmatched bases: 8. The CDR3 totals 14 residues. The CDR3 DNA sequence: TGTGCCAGCAGTAGGGACTACCCTACGGAGACCCAGTACTTC. Translation gives CASSRDYPTETQYF.

This clonotype was recorded at least ten times. This chain uses TRBV7-2 with TRBJ2-5; D is possibly TRBD1 or TRBD2 (5 bases each). V was cut by 4 bases and J by 0 bases, with 9 bases left in between. CDR1 SGHTA and CDR2 FQGNSA come from the germline V gene. The CDR3 consists of 14 residues. Here the CDR3 reads CASSWDQNQETQYF. The CDR3 DNA follows: TGTGCCAGCAGCTGGGACCAAAACCAAGAGACCCAGTACTTC.

This sequence joins TRBV7-2 and TRBJ2-1; D is possibly TRBD2 (5 bases). The germline V and J ends were trimmed by 2 bases and 3 bases, with 11 bases remaining between them. The CDR3 is 15 residues long. Germline V gene sequence: CDR1 SGHTA, CDR2 FQGNSA. CDR3 DNA: TGTGCCAGCAGCTTAATCCTAGAGGGCTACAATGAGCAGTTCTTC. Translation: CASSLILEGYNEQFF.

CDR3 DNA sequence: TGCAGCGTTGTACAGGGGGCGAGGTCCTACAATGAGCAGTTCTTC. Amino acid sequence: CSVVQGARSYNEQFF. The J gene is TRBJ2-1, the V gene TRBV29-1; 9 nucleotides agree with TRBD1. CDR1 and CDR2 from the germline V gene are SQVTM and ANQGSEA. Trimming cost V 4 bases and J 1 base; bases outside gene matches: 5. CDR3 length equals 15 residues.

This clonotype was seen ten or more times. This chain links TRBV4-1 with TRBJ2-7, with TRBD2 matching over 8 bases. The ends lost 1 base at V and 2 bases at J; junction bases unmatched: 7. Germline-derived CDR1 and CDR2 are MGHRA and YSYEKL. CDR3 size: 16 residues. The chain's CDR3 is CASSQVASGRAYEQYF. Here the CDR3 DNA reads TGCGCCAGCAGCCAAGTTGCCAGCGGGAGAGCCTACGAGCAGTACTTC.

This clonotype was counted between two and nine times. The chain has TRBV7-9 and TRBJ2-2; 8 bases are shared with TRBD2. The germline V gene has CDR1 SEHNR and CDR2 FQNEAQ (reference sequence). Losses at the gene ends were 11 bases for V and 3 bases for J; bases not matched to a gene: 8. CDR3 length equals 14 residues. DNA for the CDR3: TGTGCCCTATCCGGGGGGGCCCACACCGGGGAGCTGTTTTTT. Residues: CALSGGAHTGELFF. The variable domain in full, completed from reference TRBV7-9 and TRBJ2-2, reads DTGVSQNPRHKITKRGQNVTFRCDPISEHNRLYWYRQTLGQGPEFLTYFQNEAQLEKSRLLSDRFSAERPKGSFSTLEIQRTEQGDSAMYLCALSGGAHTGELFFGEGSRLTVL.

The chain combines TRBV7-2 with TRBJ2-1, with TRBD2 matching over 14 bases. Germline V gene lookup returns CDR1 SGHTA and CDR2 FQGNSA. Trimming removed 5 bases from V and 4 bases from J; junction bases left unmatched: 13. The CDR3 has 19 amino acids. The chain's CDR3 is CASSMAATSGRAPYNEQFF. The DNA of the CDR3 is TGTGCCAGCAGCATGGCGGCGACTAGCGGGAGGGCCCCGTACAATGAGCAGTTCTTC.

This clonotype was detected only a few times. The chain joins TRBV19 to TRBJ2-7; 11 positions agree with TRBD2. J lost 6 bases, V lost 3 bases, and 7 bases had no gene match. CDR1 and CDR2 from the germline V gene are LNHDA and SQIVND (reference sequence). The CDR3 contains 15 residues. This CDR3 reads CASSMGGLAGSEQYF. Here the CDR3 DNA reads TGTGCCAGTAGTATGGGCGGACTAGCGGGCAGCGAGCAGTACTTC.

This clonotype was seen only a few times. The chain carries TRBV5-4 and TRBJ2-5; TRBD2 aligns across 10 bases. The length of the CDR3 is 16 residues. Germline-derived CDR1 and CDR2 are SGHNT and YYREEE (reference sequence). V gave up 0 bases and J gave up 5 bases; unmatched junction bases: 7. The CDR3, as DNA: TGTGCCAGCAGCTTGGGGGCTAGCGGGGGCCGGGAGACCCAGTACTTC. Its protein product is CASSLGASGGRETQYF. The variable domain in full, with the rest retrieved from reference TRBV5-4 and TRBJ2-5, is ETGVTQSPTHLIKTRGQQVTLRCSSQSGHNTVSWYQQALGQGPQFIFQYYREEENGRGNFPPRFSGLQFPNYSSELNVNALELDDSALYLCASSLGASGGRETQYFGPGTRLLVL.

This clonotype was observed at least ten times. The chain has TRBV4-3 and TRBJ2-7; D is possibly TRBD2 (7 bases). Per the germline V gene, CDR1 is LGHNA and CDR2 is YSLEER. The CDR3 covers 16 residues. Trimming shortened V by 2 bases and J by 3 bases, and 17 bases separated the two germline ends. The CDR3 DNA reads as TGCGCCAGCAGCCAAACCCTCGGGGGGCGCATCTACGAGCAGTACTTC. It encodes CASSQTLGGRIYEQYF.

This chain joins TRBV27 and TRBJ2-7; D possibly matches TRBD1 or TRBD2 (5 bases each). CDR3 length equals 16 residues. Germline V gene lookup returns CDR1 MNHEY and CDR2 SMNVEV (reference sequence). V was shortened by 1 base and J by 0 bases, with 13 bases between the two germline ends. CDR3 loop: CASSLYEGISSYEQYF. In nucleotides, the CDR3 is TGTGCCAGCAGTTTATATGAGGGGATCAGCTCCTACGAGCAGTACTTC.

This clonotype was recorded only once. A read error may explain this, as a much larger clone is one base away. This sequence joins TRBV14 and TRBJ2-1; 9 nucleotides align to TRBD1. This CDR3 comprises 16 residues. Germline CDR1 reads SGHDN; CDR2 reads FVKESK. The CDR3 here is CASSQDMRDRVNDQFF. DNA of the CDR3: TGTGCCAGCAGCCAAGATATGAGGGACAGGGTCAATGACCAGTTCTTC. The complete variable domain, with remaining parts taken from reference TRBV14 and TRBJ2-1, reads EAGVTQFPSHSVIEKGQTVTLRCDPISGHDNLYWYRRVMGKEIKFLLHFVKESKQDESGMPNNRFLAERTGGTYSTLKVQPAELEDSGVYFCASSQDMRDRVNDQFFGPGTRLTVL.

The sample holds many counts of this clonotype. The V call is TRBV11-2, the J call TRBJ2-3; the D gene is possibly TRBD1 (5 bases). Germline CDR1 reads SGHAT; CDR2 reads FQNNGV. This CDR3 is 16 amino acids long. Trimming removed 5 bases from V and 4 bases from J, with 19 bases in between. CDR3 DNA: TGTGCCAGCAGCCCCTACCTACTCGACAGTGCAGATACGCAGTATTTT. This translates into CASSPYLLDSADTQYF.

As for this clonotype: A read error is possible here, since a much larger clone lies one base away. The J gene is TRBJ2-7, the V gene TRBV12-3 or TRBV12-4; 10 bases fit TRBD1. The CDR3 sequence is 15 residues long. V trimming: 6 bases; J trimming: 0 bases; junction bases outside the gene matches: 5. The CDR3 protein is CASRVGTGASYEQYF. CDR3 coding DNA: TGTGCCAGCAGGGTAGGGACAGGGGCCTCCTACGAGCAGTACTTC.

In this sample, this clonotype turned up many times. The chain uses TRBV4-3 and TRBJ1-5, with D maybe TRBD1 (5 bases). Germline V gives CDR1 LGHNA, CDR2 YSLEER. This CDR3 is built from 16 residues. The V end was cut by 0 bases, the J end by 5 bases, with 14 bases between. CDR3 loop: CASSQEIMGVHQPQHF. The CDR3 DNA sequence: TGCGCCAGCAGCCAAGAAATTATGGGGGTACATCAGCCCCAGCATTTT.

This clonotype was counted between two and nine times. The genes are TRBV19 and TRBJ1-1; D is undetermined. V dropped 1 base and J dropped 6 bases, with 12 bases sitting between them. CDR3 length: 14 residues. Germline CDR1 is LNHDA and CDR2 is SQIVND (reference sequence). The CDR3 bases are TGTGCCAGTAGTATAGCCTTGACACGCTCTGAAGCTTTCTTT. Residues: CASSIALTRSEAFF.

This clonotype came up many times. The chain has TRBV3-1 and TRBJ2-7; D not certain. The V and J ends lost 0 bases and 3 bases respectively, with 12 bases between them. The CDR3 is 15 residues long. Germline V gene data show CDR1 as LGHDT and CDR2 as YNNKEL (reference sequence). The CDR3 here is CASSQDGTTFYEQYF. In DNA form, the CDR3 reads TGTGCCAGCAGCCAAGATGGAACTACTTTCTACGAGCAGTACTTC.

This clonotype showed up just a few times. The chain has TRBV7-2 and TRBJ1-3; D is unclear. The CDR3 runs 14 residues. Deletions cut 5 bases from V and 4 bases from J, with 12 bases between. In germline, CDR1 is SGHTA, CDR2 FQGNSA. The CDR3 coding sequence is TGTGCCAGCAGCCCGAGGGCCCCCGGAAACACCATATATTTT. It encodes CASSPRAPGNTIYF.

In its sample, this clonotype was seen many times. The V and J genes are TRBV29-1 and TRBJ2-5; D unresolved. The V and J ends lost 3 bases and 5 bases respectively, with 7 bases between them. CDR1 SQVTM and CDR2 ANQGSEA come from the germline V gene. This CDR3 comprises 11 residues. CDR3 DNA: TGCAGCGTTGAGGTCCGGGAGACCCAGTACTTC. It encodes CSVEVRETQYF.

This clonotype appeared many times. V usage is TRBV20-1 and J usage is TRBJ2-7, with a tentative D call TRBD2 (6 bases). The CDR3 length is 14 residues. The germline V gene has CDR1 DFQATT and CDR2 SNEGSKA (reference sequence). Trimming took off 6 bases at V and 0 bases at J, with 15 bases between the two ends. The CDR3 region has the DNA TGCAGTGCCCCGACGGAGGGAGTCTCCTACGAGCAGTACTTC. Translation gives CSAPTEGVSYEQYF.

This clonotype was seen repeatedly, ten times or more. The chain uses TRBV3-1 and TRBJ2-7; D is possibly TRBD2 (5 bases). In germline, CDR1 is LGHDT, CDR2 YNNKEL (reference sequence). V gave up 2 bases and J gave up 3 bases, with 26 bases separating them. The CDR3 spans 19 residues. The CDR3 DNA sequence: TGTGCCAGCAGCCAATTCGGTGGGATTAACGGGATACCACTCTACGAGCAGTACTTC. This gives the protein CASSQFGGINGIPLYEQYF.

This clonotype was recorded at least ten times. The chain uses TRBV7-2 and TRBJ1-6; tentatively, D is TRBD1 (6 bases). V dropped 3 bases and J dropped 8 bases, with 14 bases sitting between them. Germline CDR1 reads SGHTA; CDR2 reads FQGNSA. The CDR3 covers 15 residues. The CDR3 nucleotides read TGTGCCAGCAGCTTCCGGGGACACGTGGATTCACCCCTCCACTTT. Its translation is CASSFRGHVDSPLHF.

At least ten counts were recorded for this clonotype. This sequence joins TRBV11-2 and TRBJ2-1, with D possibly TRBD1 on 6 matching bases. Germline loops: CDR1 SGHAT, CDR2 FQNNGV. V was trimmed by 1 base and J by 0 bases, leaving 19 bases between them. The CDR3 covers 19 residues. The CDR3, as DNA: TGTGCCAGCAGCTTAGGAGAAACAGGGCCCTTTGACTCCTACAATGAGCAGTTCTTC. Translation: CASSLGETGPFDSYNEQFF.

The J gene is TRBJ2-1, the V gene TRBV20-1; no clear D. The CDR3 loop spans 14 amino acids. Deletions cut 2 bases from V and 0 bases from J, with 8 bases between. Germline CDR1 and CDR2: DFQATT and SNEGSKA (reference sequence). CDR3 DNA sequence: TGCAGTGCTAGACCTCTTAGCTCCTACAATGAGCAGTTCTTC. It encodes CSARPLSSYNEQFF.

This clonotype was seen repeatedly, ten times or more. The chain links TRBV12-3 or TRBV12-4 to TRBJ2-5; possibly TRBD2 for D (5 bases). The CDR3 extends over 13 amino acids. The V end lost 2 bases, the J end lost 2 bases, and 6 bases lay between the germline ends. CDR3 sequence (DNA): TGTGCCAGCAGTTTATGGGAGCAAGAGACCCAGTACTTC. Translated, it gives CASSLWEQETQYF.

This clonotype was recorded once. The genes are TRBV23-1 and TRBJ2-7, with D possibly being TRBD1 or TRBD2 (6 bases each). TRBV23-1 is an open reading frame whose function is uncertain. V lost 7 bases and J lost 0, with 19 bases in between. This CDR3 region has 16 residues. This CDR3 is CASTRGGRIFSYEQYF. CDR3 in DNA: TGCGCCAGCACCCGAGGGGGGAGAATATTCTCCTACGAGCAGTACTTC.